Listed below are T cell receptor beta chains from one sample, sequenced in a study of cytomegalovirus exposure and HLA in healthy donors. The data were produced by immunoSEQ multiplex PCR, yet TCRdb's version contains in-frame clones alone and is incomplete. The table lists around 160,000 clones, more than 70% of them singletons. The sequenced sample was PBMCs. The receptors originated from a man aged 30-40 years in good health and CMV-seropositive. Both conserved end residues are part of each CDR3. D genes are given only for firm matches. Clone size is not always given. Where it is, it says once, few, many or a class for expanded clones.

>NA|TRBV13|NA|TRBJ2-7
CASSPKGDTYEQYF
TGTGCCAGCAGCCCAAAAGGGGACACCTACGAGCAGTACTTC
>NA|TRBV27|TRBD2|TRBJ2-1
CASSPLAPSSYNEQFF
TGTGCCAGCAGCCCACTAGCGCCTAGCTCCTACAATGAGCAGTTCTTC
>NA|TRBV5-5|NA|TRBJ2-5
CASSLRQTQETQYF
TGTGCCAGCAGCCTTAGACAGACCCAAGAGACCCAGTACTTC
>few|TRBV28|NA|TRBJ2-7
CASRRNEQYF
TGTGCCAGCAGGAGGAACGAGCAGTACTTC
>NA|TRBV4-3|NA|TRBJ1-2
CASSQDWAGGSYGYTF
TGCGCCAGCAGCCAAGATTGGGCGGGGGGAAGCTATGGCTACACCTTC
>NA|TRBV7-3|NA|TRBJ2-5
CASSLGGLAARETQYF
TGTGCCAGCAGCTTGGGGGGGCTAGCTGCCAGAGAGACCCAGTACTTC
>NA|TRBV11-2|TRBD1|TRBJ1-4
CASSSFGTGNEKLFF
TGTGCCAGCAGCTCGTTCGGGACAGGTAATGAAAAACTGTTTTTT
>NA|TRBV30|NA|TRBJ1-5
CAWSVTGLNQPQHF
TGTGCCTGGAGTGTAACAGGGTTAAATCAGCCCCAGCATTTT
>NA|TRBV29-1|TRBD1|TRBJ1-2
CSVEANRGGYTF
TGCAGCGTCGAAGCGAACAGGGGTGGCTACACCTTC
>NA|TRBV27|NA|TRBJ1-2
CASSLGGARDGYTF
TGTGCCAGCAGTTTAGGTGGGGCGCGAGATGGCTACACCTTC
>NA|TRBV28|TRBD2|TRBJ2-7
CAAGWGGREQYF
TGTGCGGCCGGATGGGGAGGGCGCGAGCAGTACTTC
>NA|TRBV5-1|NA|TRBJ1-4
CASSSQGRDEKLFF
TGCGCCAGCAGCTCGCAGGGGCGGGATGAAAAACTGTTTTTT
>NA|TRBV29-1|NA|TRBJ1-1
CSVRGRLNTEAFF
TGCAGCGTGAGAGGTCGCCTGAACACTGAAGCTTTCTTT
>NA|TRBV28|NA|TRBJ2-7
CASSFANPSYEQYF
TGTGCCAGCAGTTTCGCGAACCCGTCGTACGAGCAGTACTTC
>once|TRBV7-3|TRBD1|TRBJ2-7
CASSQGTGEGYEQYF
TGTGCCAGCAGCCAGGGGACAGGGGAAGGCTACGAGCAGTACTTC
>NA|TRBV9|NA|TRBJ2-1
CASSVGTGSYNEQFF
TGTGCCAGCAGCGTAGGGACGGGGAGTTACAATGAGCAGTTCTTC
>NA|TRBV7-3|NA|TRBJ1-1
CASSLAVDTEAFF
TGTGCCAGCAGCCTAGCGGTGGACACTGAAGCTTTCTTT
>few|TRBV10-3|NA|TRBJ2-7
CMAGDSYEQYF
TGTATGGCAGGGGACTCCTACGAGCAGTACTTC
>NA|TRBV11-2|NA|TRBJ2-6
CASSPGWGAGANVLTF
TGTGCCAGCAGCCCCGGATGGGGGGCTGGGGCCAACGTCCTGACTTTC
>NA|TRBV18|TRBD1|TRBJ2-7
CASSLSTGTVIYEQYF
TGTGCCAGCTCACTGTCGACCGGGACAGTGATCTACGAGCAGTACTTC
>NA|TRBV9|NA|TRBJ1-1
CASGPGGGVSTEAFF
TGTGCCAGCGGACCTGGAGGCGGTGTCAGCACTGAAGCTTTCTTT
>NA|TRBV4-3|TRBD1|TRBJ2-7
CASSQQRTGVYEQYF
TGCGCCAGCAGCCAGCAGCGGACAGGGGTATACGAGCAGTACTTC
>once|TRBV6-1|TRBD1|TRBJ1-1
CASSDWAETGGYAEAFF
TGTGCCAGCAGTGATTGGGCCGAGACAGGGGGCTACGCTGAAGCTTTCTTT